The 10 T cell receptor beta chains listed next were all sequenced from one sample in a study of cytomegalovirus exposure and HLA in healthy donors (dated by TCRdb to the late 2010s). The library came from the immunoSEQ multiplex PCR assay. The multiplex PCR relied on a mix of 60 forward primers for TCR Vbeta segments and 13 reverse primers for TCR Jbeta segments. Imported from immuneACCESS, the table was reduced by TCRdb to in-frame sequences with V and J called. These copies leave out some clones; in studies compared against another copy, an unresolved V gene accounts for under half, and the cause of the remainder is not known. The sample table holds roughly 100,000 clones, of which less than 85% were seen once. About 5.4% of the sample belongs to the ten largest clones. Sequencing used PBMCs. These receptors all stem from a woman under 30 in good health and CMV-seropositive.

This chain joins TRBV19 and TRBJ2-7, with TRBD2 as a possible D gene (5 bases). V lost 3 bases, J lost 7 bases, and 10 bases lay in between. Germline V gene sequence: CDR1 LNHDA, CDR2 SQIVND (reference sequence). This CDR3 has 12 amino acids. CDR3 protein: CASSMAGLEQYF. CDR3 DNA sequence: TGTGCCAGTAGTATGGCGGGTTTGGAGCAGTACTTC.

This clone was picked up a small number of times. The chain carries TRBV6-1 and TRBJ1-1, with a weak D call TRBD1 (5 bases). Germline lookup yields CDR1 MNHNS and CDR2 SASEGT. The CDR3 extends over 13 amino acids. V lost 5 bases, J lost 3 bases, and 10 bases lay in between. The CDR3 loop is CASSTWGDTEAFF. The CDR3 bases are TGTGCCAGCAGTACGTGGGGGGACACTGAAGCTTTCTTT.

This chain connects TRBV5-1 to TRBJ2-2; 12 nucleotides line up with TRBD2. The germline gives CDR1 SGHRS, CDR2 YFSETQ. The CDR3 runs 17 residues. J gave up 7 bases and V 4 bases, and 11 bases lay outside the gene matches. CDR3 nucleotide sequence: TGCGCCAGCAGCCCTTGGACTAGCGGGGACCCCGTCGGGGAGCTGTTTTTT. Its protein is CASSPWTSGDPVGELFF.

The V gene is TRBV28, the J gene TRBJ1-1; D call uncertain. In germline, CDR1 is MDHEN, CDR2 SYDVKM. V shed 6 bases and J shed 0 bases, with 14 bases lying between them. The length of the CDR3 is 15 residues. The CDR3 region has the DNA TGTGCCAGCAGCCTAAGCCTACAGATGAACACTGAAGCTTTCTTT. Its translation is CASSLSLQMNTEAFF.

The chain uses TRBV6-1 and TRBJ2-2, with unresolved D. CDR1 and CDR2 (germline): MNHNS, SASEGT. The CDR3 totals 15 residues. V dropped 4 bases and J dropped 4 bases, with 13 bases sitting between them. CDR3 coding DNA: TGTGCCAGCAGTGTTTCCGGGTTCGGCACCGGGGAGCTGTTTTTT. Residues: CASSVSGFGTGELFF.

This rearrangement joins TRBV6-1 to TRBJ2-3; D possibly corresponds to TRBD1 (6 bases). The CDR3 extends over 13 amino acids. V lost 3 bases, J lost 6 bases, and 10 bases lay in between. The germline CDR1 and CDR2 sequences are MNHNS and SASEGT. The CDR3 region is CASSELRGDTQYF. DNA of the CDR3: TGTGCCAGCAGTGAGCTAAGGGGGGATACGCAGTATTTT.

Many counts were recorded for this clone. This chain links TRBV6-4 with TRBJ2-7; TRBD1 aligns across 10 bases. CDR1 is MRHNA, CDR2 SNTAGT, per germline. This CDR3 region has 16 residues. The J segment lost 4 bases and the V segment lost 5 bases, leaving 11 bases of the junction unmatched. The CDR3 spells CASSPIAGTGVYEQYF. The CDR3 DNA follows: TGTGCCAGCAGTCCCATTGCCGGGACAGGGGTTTACGAGCAGTACTTC.

This chain joins TRBV28 and TRBJ1-2; the D gene is possibly TRBD1 (6 bases). The CDR3 has 18 amino acids. With 2 bases removed from V and 1 base from J, the gap between germline ends came to 20 bases. The germline V gene encodes CDR1 MDHEN and CDR2 SYDVKM. The CDR3 loop is CASSLPYRQDPFNYGYTF. DNA of the CDR3: TGTGCCAGCAGTTTACCCTATAGACAGGACCCTTTTAACTATGGCTACACCTTC.

The J gene is TRBJ2-7, the V gene TRBV30; D may be TRBD1 (6 bases). Trimming took off 5 bases at V and 3 bases at J, with 14 bases between the two ends. CDR1 and CDR2 (germline): GTSNPN, SVGIG (reference sequence). This CDR3 is built from 13 residues. Here the CDR3 DNA reads TGTGCCTGGGGGGAGACAGGCCGCTACGAGCAGTACTTC. This gives the protein CAWGETGRYEQYF.

This chain links TRBV9 with TRBJ1-2; 9 nucleotides align to TRBD1. CDR3 length: 12 residues. Germline V gene data show CDR1 as SGDLS and CDR2 as YYNGEE. V shed 3 bases and J 8 bases; nucleotides not matched to a gene: 2. CDR3 amino acids: CASSADRGGYTF. Here the CDR3 DNA reads TGTGCCAGCAGCGCGGACAGGGGCGGCTACACCTTC.